This record looks at one T cell receptor beta chain sequence and its context. With a far larger clone one base away, a read error is the likely cause. Specified time point: after trial treatment. Treatment described: LDRT plus nivolumab, ipilimumab, low-dose cyclophosphamide and aspirin (RACIN trial). A constant-region primer paired with the V-primer adapter amplified TCRs over approximately 20 PCR cycles. In TCRdb, the reads were re-called with MiXCR into one record per CDR3 protein. The profile shows around 57,000 distinct CDR3 sequences, roughly a third of them singletons. The data stem from a study of low-dose radiotherapy and immunotherapy resistance in tumors. Germline lookup yields CDR1 MNHGY and CDR2 SAAAGT. CDR3 length: 16 residues. Trimming took 5 bases from V and 10 from J; bases not matched to a gene: 17.

The sample was PBMCs, taken after low-dose radiotherapy plus immunotherapy. This sequence was found in a male donor with rectosigmoid adenocarcinoma. This sequence joins TRBV6-8 and TRBJ2-1; 7 positions agree with TRBD2. CDR3 protein: CASSDPPGGVFYEQFF. The CDR3 region has the DNA TGTGCCAGCAGTGATCCCCCGGGAGGTGTATTCTACGAGCAGTTCTTC.